These 3 T cell receptor beta chains were all obtained from the same sample, sequenced in a study of blood T cell repertoires in COVID-19. Assay used: immunoSEQ multiplex PCR; TCRdb lists only in-frame clones, some missing. This repertoire shows about 350,000 clones, around 90% found once; its top ten account for roughly 3.4%. The sample consisted of peripheral blood. Receptors originate from a young woman who had recovered from COVID-19.

The chain has TRBV7-9 and TRBJ1-3; TRBD1 agrees at 9 bases. This CDR3 region has 18 residues. Germline V gene sequence: CDR1 SEHNR, CDR2 FQNEAQ (reference sequence). V dropped 1 base and J dropped 2; count of bases not matched to a gene: 9. In DNA form, the CDR3 reads TGTGCCAGCAGCTTAGGTCCGGGACAGGGACTAGCTGGAAACACCATATATTTT. Protein product: CASSLGPGQGLAGNTIYF.

The rearrangement links TRBV30 to TRBJ1-1, with 8 nucleotides matching TRBD1. This CDR3 spans 14 amino acids. Losses at the gene ends were 5 bases for V and 6 bases for J; bases not matched to a gene: 11. CDR1 and CDR2 (germline): GTSNPN, SVGIG (reference sequence). The CDR3 coding sequence is TGTGCCTGGCGCCGGACAGGGTCCGGCGCTGAAGCTTTCTTT. This gives the protein CAWRRTGSGAEAFF. Full variable domain (missing parts from reference TRBV30 and TRBJ1-1): SQTIHQWPATLVQPVGSPLSLECTVEGTSNPNLYWYRQAAGRGLQLLFYSVGIGQISSEVPQNLSASRPQDRQFILSSKKLLLSDSGFYLCAWRRTGSGAEAFFGQGTRLTVV.

As DNA, the CDR3 is TGCAGCGTTGAAGAGGGTTCAGGTAGCTCCTACGAGCAGTACGTC. Protein product: CSVEEGSGSSYEQYV. The rearrangement uses TRBV29-1 and TRBJ2-7; D uncertain. V was trimmed by 0 bases and J by 0 bases, leaving 12 bases between them. CDR3 length equals 15 residues. The germline V gene encodes CDR1 SQVTM and CDR2 ANQGSEA.